The 27 T cell receptor beta chains below come from one sample, sequenced in a study of T-cell reconstitution after alpha-beta-depleted transplantation in children. Unique molecular identifiers were incorporated when the TCRbeta library was constructed. Via MiXCR, TCRdb re-called the PCR reads, giving one row per CDR3 protein. The repertoire holds about 870,000 distinct CDR3 sequences, with roughly 16% as singletons. The input for sequencing was PBMCs, mostly from graft donor cells, taken 360 days after TCRalphabeta/CD19-depleted stem cell transplant. These receptors were obtained from a male patient aged 5 to 17 who had a stem cell transplant for acute lymphoblastic leukemia, so the T cells may come from the graft donor.

The gene calls are TRBV24-1 and TRBJ2-5; 7 bases line up with TRBD1. CDR3 size: 17 residues. With 7 bases clipped from V and 1 base from J, the junction kept 14 bases outside the gene matches. Germline V lookup: CDR1 KGHDR, CDR2 SFDVKD. This CDR3 reads CATSLRQGRVLQETQYF. In DNA, the CDR3 is TGTGCCACCAGCCTTAGACAGGGTCGAGTCCTCCAAGAGACCCAGTACTTC.

The chain joins TRBV7-3 to TRBJ2-1; the D gene is possibly TRBD1 (5 bases). The germline V gene has CDR1 SGHTA and CDR2 FQGTGA. The CDR3 loop spans 18 amino acids. The V end was cut by 6 bases, the J end by 6 bases, with 27 bases between. The CDR3 nucleotides are TGTGCCAGCAGGTACAAGATCGGCGGCTTAGGGGATTCCAATGAGCAGTTCTTC. This codes for CASRYKIGGLGDSNEQFF.

This clonotype showed up just a few times. V is TRBV12-3 or TRBV12-4 and J is TRBJ2-5; possible D gene TRBD2, 6 bases. V lost 3 bases to trimming and J lost 2 bases, with 16 bases between them. The CDR3 extends over 16 amino acids. CDR3 coding DNA: TGTGCCAGCAGTTTCTTTTTGGCTAGCGTACAAGAGACCCAGTACTTC. It codes for CASSFFLASVQETQYF.

The table lists this clonotype with many counts. The chain combines TRBV12-3 or TRBV12-4 with TRBJ2-3; the D gene is possibly TRBD1 (5 bases). This CDR3 is 13 amino acids long. The V end was cut by 7 bases, the J end by 2 bases, with 10 bases between. CDR3 in DNA: TGTGCCAGCATTGGGGCCAACACAGATACGCAGTATTTT. It specifies CASIGANTDTQYF.

This clonotype was seen only a few times. The gene calls are TRBV24-1 and TRBJ1-5; D possibly corresponds to TRBD1 (5 bases). V was shortened by 7 bases and J by 3 bases, with 18 bases between the two germline ends. The CDR3 is 16 amino acids. In germline, CDR1 is KGHDR, CDR2 SFDVKD. CDR3 nucleotides: TGTGCCACCAGGATTTTGGCAGGGTGGCTCAATCAGCCCCAGCATTTT. This translates into CATRILAGWLNQPQHF.

J is TRBJ2-3 and V is TRBV18, with no clear D. The germline V gene has CDR1 KGHSH and CDR2 LQKENI. Trimming shortened V by 2 bases and J by 2 bases, and 14 bases separated the two germline ends. The CDR3 length is 16 residues. CDR3 coding DNA: TGTGCCAGCTCACCAGCGGAACAGCCCTTCACAGATACGCAGTATTTT. Translating gives CASSPAEQPFTDTQYF.

The chain links TRBV7-2 to TRBJ2-1; 10 bases align to TRBD2. The CDR3 runs 17 residues. The ends lost 3 bases at V and 3 bases at J; junction bases unmatched: 8. Germline V gene data show CDR1 as SGHTA and CDR2 as FQGNSA. CDR3 sequence reads: CASSLFKWTSGYNEQFF. In DNA, the CDR3 is TGTGCCAGCAGCTTGTTCAAATGGACTAGCGGCTACAATGAGCAGTTCTTC.

This clonotype was detected many times. For the CDR3, the DNA is TGTGCCAGCACTCCACCCAGACGCGTATACCAAGAGACCCAGTACTTC. Its translation: CASTPPRRVYQETQYF. This chain uses TRBV28 with TRBJ2-5; D is undetermined. Germline CDR1 is MDHEN and CDR2 is SYDVKM. The CDR3 has 16 residues. Trimming took off 7 bases at V and 0 bases at J, with 18 bases between the two ends.

The V call is TRBV24-1, the J call TRBJ2-1, with 10 bases fitting TRBD2. J gave up 1 base and V 5 bases, and 4 bases lay outside the gene matches. This CDR3 is 16 amino acids long. Germline CDR1 reads KGHDR; CDR2 reads SFDVKD. The CDR3: CATSGLAGGSYNEQFF. The CDR3, as DNA: TGTGCCACCAGTGGTTTAGCGGGAGGTTCCTACAATGAGCAGTTCTTC.

This clonotype showed up many times. The chain has TRBV5-1 and TRBJ2-3; 8 positions match TRBD2. The junction had 6 bases not matched to a gene; V was cut back by 8 bases and J by 1 base. The CDR3 contains 14 residues. Per germline, CDR1 SGHRS and CDR2 YFSETQ. In nucleotides, the CDR3 is TGCGCCAGTGGACTAGCAGTTCGCACAGATACGCAGTATTTT. The encoded protein is CASGLAVRTDTQYF. Together with reference TRBV5-1 and TRBJ2-3, the CDR3 gives the full variable domain: KAGVTQTPRYLIKTRGQQVTLSCSPISGHRSVSWYQQTPGQGLQFLFEYFSETQRNKGNFPGRFSGRQFSNSRSEMNVSTLELGDSALYLCASGLAVRTDTQYFGPGTRLTVL.

This clonotype was detected many times. The CDR3 region is CASTMGQGNYNEQFF. Here the CDR3 DNA reads TGTGCCAGTACAATGGGGCAGGGCAACTACAATGAGCAGTTCTTC. V is TRBV19 and J is TRBJ2-1, with a tentative D call TRBD1 (5 bases). Germline CDR1 LNHDA, CDR2 SQIVND (reference sequence). CDR3 size: 15 residues. The ends were cut back, 7 bases at V and 3 bases at J, with 16 bases in the middle. Together with reference TRBV19 and TRBJ2-1, the CDR3 gives the full variable domain: DGGITQSPKYLFRKEGQNVTLSCEQNLNHDAMYWYRQDPGQGLRLIYYSQIVNDFQKGDIAEGYSVSREKKESFPLTVTSAQKNPTAFYLCASTMGQGNYNEQFFGPGTRLTVL.

CDR3 region: CASSPESGAGKLFF. The CDR3 DNA sequence: TGTGCCAGCAGCCCTGAATCCGGCGCGGGAAAACTGTTTTTT. The chain carries TRBV7-2 and TRBJ1-4; D not resolved. This CDR3 is built from 14 residues. Trimming took off 5 bases at V and 10 bases at J, with 17 bases between the two ends. Germline V gives CDR1 SGHTA, CDR2 FQGNSA.

V gene TRBV5-6 combines with J gene TRBJ2-7; possible D gene TRBD1, 5 bases. Trimming stripped 1 base from V and 4 bases from J, with 15 bases between. The CDR3 spans 15 residues. Germline V gene lookup returns CDR1 SGHDT and CDR2 YYEEEE. CDR3 residues: CASSLQLGQGYEQYF. In DNA, the CDR3 is TGTGCCAGCAGCTTGCAGCTAGGACAAGGGTACGAGCAGTACTTC.

The gene calls are TRBV6-1 and TRBJ2-3; 7 bases align to TRBD1. V shed 6 bases, J shed 7 bases, and the junction held 7 bases outside the gene matches. The CDR3 extends over 13 amino acids. The germline CDR1 and CDR2 sequences are MNHNS and SASEGT. As DNA, the CDR3 is TGTGCCAGCAGCAACTACAGGGGATATACGCAGTATTTT. It translates to CASSNYRGYTQYF.

This clonotype is a singleton in its sample. The chain couples TRBV5-1 to TRBJ2-7; TRBD2 might be the D (6 bases). The germline V gene encodes CDR1 SGHRS and CDR2 YFSETQ. There are 14 residues in the CDR3. Between the trimmed V and J ends, which lost 3 bases and 7 bases, there was a span of 17 bases. The CDR3 DNA is TGCGCCAGCAGCTGGGCTGCGGAGGGAGTTGAGCAGTACTTC. Its translation: CASSWAAEGVEQYF.

This chain links TRBV14 with TRBJ1-1, with TRBD1 matching 7 bases. V was clipped by 1 base and J by 6 bases; unmatched bases: 8. Germline assignment: CDR1 SGHDN and CDR2 FVKESK. This CDR3 has 15 amino acids. This CDR3 is CASSQVGGMLAEAFF. The CDR3 coding sequence is TGTGCCAGCAGCCAAGTAGGGGGCATGTTGGCTGAAGCTTTCTTT. Supplemented by reference TRBV14 and TRBJ1-1, the full variable domain reads EAGVTQFPSHSVIEKGQTVTLRCDPISGHDNLYWYRRVMGKEIKFLLHFVKESKQDESGMPNNRFLAERTGGTYSTLKVQPAELEDSGVYFCASSQVGGMLAEAFFGQGTRLTVV.

This clonotype has just a few counts. This chain links TRBV7-8 with TRBJ1-1; tentatively, D is TRBD1 (5 bases). Germline values: CDR1 SGHVS, CDR2 FQNEAQ. The CDR3 consists of 12 residues. CDR3 DNA sequence: TGTGCAGTCCCCGGGGACGACACTGAAGCTTTCTTT. Translated, it gives CAVPGDDTEAFF.

This chain uses TRBV13 with TRBJ2-5; D ambiguous. V was shortened by 4 bases and J by 9 bases, with 9 bases between the two germline ends. Germline-derived CDR1 and CDR2 are PRHDT and FYEKMQ (reference sequence). The CDR3 sequence is 11 residues long. The CDR3 spells CASSSRRSQYF. The DNA of the CDR3 is TGTGCCAGCAGCTCCAGACGGTCCCAGTACTTC.

This chain uses TRBV5-1 with TRBJ2-3, with 10 bases that match TRBD2. The CDR3 is made up of 17 amino acids. The germline CDR1 and CDR2 sequences are SGHRS and YFSETQ. V dropped 0 bases and J dropped 5; count of bases not matched to a gene: 9. The CDR3 nucleotides read TGCGCCAGCAGCTTGGTACTAGCGGGATATAAAGTAGATACGCAGTATTTT. Translating it yields CASSLVLAGYKVDTQYF.

This clonotype was seen a handful of times. J is TRBJ2-1 and V is TRBV7-2; tentatively, D is TRBD2 (5 bases). The V and J ends lost 4 bases and 4 bases respectively, with 14 bases between them. The CDR3 contains 15 residues. Germline V gene lookup returns CDR1 SGHTA and CDR2 FQGNSA. CDR3 sequence (DNA): TGTGCCAGCAGCTCCTACTACGGGGTTTACAATGAGCAGTTCTTC. This encodes CASSSYYGVYNEQFF.

In its sample, this clonotype was seen a few times. The chain carries TRBV7-8 and TRBJ2-4; a weak D match, TRBD2 (5 bases). There are 16 residues in the CDR3. Trimming cost V 0 bases and J 0 bases, with 9 bases left between them. CDR1 is SGHVS, CDR2 FQNEAQ, per germline. CDR3 amino acids: CASSLARVLAKNIQYF. As DNA, the CDR3 is TGTGCCAGCAGCTTAGCGCGGGTGCTAGCCAAAAACATTCAGTACTTC.

The J gene is TRBJ2-2, the V gene TRBV5-1, with 7 bases identical to TRBD2. Trimming cost V 5 bases and J 7 bases; bases outside gene matches: 11. This CDR3 has 15 amino acids. Germline CDR1 and CDR2: SGHRS and YFSETQ. The CDR3: CASSSGLVIGGELFF. As DNA, the CDR3 is TGCGCCAGCAGTTCAGGACTAGTAATAGGCGGGGAGCTGTTTTTT.

This clonotype was detected a few times. V usage is TRBV4-2 and J usage is TRBJ2-1, with D tentatively TRBD2 (6 bases). Per germline, CDR1 LGHNA and CDR2 YNFKEQ. The V end was cut by 3 bases, the J end by 5 bases, with 14 bases between. This CDR3 region has 15 residues. CDR3 DNA: TGTGCCAGCAGCCATTTACGGGGCGGGAACAATGAGCAGTTCTTC. Translated, it gives CASSHLRGGNNEQFF.

The V and J genes are TRBV5-1 and TRBJ1-4; 9 bases line up with TRBD1. The CDR3 covers 15 residues. Losses at the gene ends were 4 bases for V and 4 bases for J; bases not matched to a gene: 5. CDR1 SGHRS and CDR2 YFSETQ come from the germline V gene. The CDR3 loop reads CASSLRTGVNEKLFF. Written as DNA, the CDR3 is TGCGCCAGCAGCCTCCGGACAGGGGTTAATGAAAAACTGTTTTTT.

Concerning this clonotype: The CDR3 ends on some other residue instead of the conserved phenylalanine or tryptophan, so this is likely a read error. The chain is built from TRBV11-1 and TRBJ2-5; 8 positions match TRBD1. The V gene's germline CDR1 is SGHAT and CDR2 FQDESV (reference sequence). This CDR3 region has 16 residues. J gave up 2 bases and V 5 bases, and 10 bases lay outside the gene matches. The CDR3 sequence: CASSPGTGRSQETQYC. The CDR3 region has the DNA TGTGCCAGCAGCCCCGGGACAGGACGGTCTCAAGAGACCCAGTACTGC.

The table lists this clonotype with a few counts. This sequence joins TRBV3-1 and TRBJ2-1; D remains ambiguous. CDR3 length: 15 residues. Per germline, CDR1 LGHDT and CDR2 YNNKEL (reference sequence). V dropped 0 bases and J dropped 11 bases, with 17 bases sitting between them. CDR3 bases: TGTGCCAGCAGCCAAGATAGTGGCCTAAAATCGAAGCAGTTCTTC. Its protein is CASSQDSGLKSKQFF.

This clonotype was counted ten times or more. The chain couples TRBV2 to TRBJ2-5; unclear D gene. V was trimmed by 6 bases and J by 1 base, leaving 12 bases between them. Looked up from germline, CDR1 is SNHLY and CDR2 is FYNNEI. The CDR3 spans 14 residues. CDR3 in amino acids: CASRVTEVQETQYF. DNA for the CDR3: TGTGCCAGCAGGGTAACAGAGGTCCAAGAGACCCAGTACTTC.